This T cell receptor (beta chain) was identified during a study of cytotoxic CD8 clonotypes in ibrutinib-treated CLL. Study overall: Roughly 10 relapsed/refractory, roughly 15 treatment-naive; some 18 IGHV unmutated. There were, on average, about 250,000 productive templates and 94,082 productive rearrangements per sample. Among responders, some 25 were partial and 2 complete; after median roughly 65 months, around 14 stayed remitted and some twelve progressed.

J lost 5 bases, V lost 1 base, and 4 bases had no gene match. There are 14 residues in the CDR3. Germline lookup yields CDR1 SGHAT and CDR2 FQNNGV. Clones were read by immunoSEQ multiplex PCR, and TCRdb kept only the in-frame ones, dropping some. Of around 70,000 clones listed, around 78% were seen once; the top ten hold less than 45%. The material sequenced was PBMCs, taken after 24 months of ibrutinib treatment. V and J are TRBV11-2 and TRBJ1-1; 7 bases map to TRBD1. This sequence originates from a human donor with chronic lymphocytic leukemia. Here the CDR3 reads CASSLGTGRTEAFF. CDR3 DNA sequence: TGTGCCAGCAGCTTAGGGACAGGACGGACTGAAGCTTTCTTT.